The 31 T cell receptor beta chains below come from one sample, sequenced in a study of cytomegalovirus exposure and HLA in healthy donors (dated by TCRdb to the late 2010s). Library method: the immunoSEQ multiplex PCR assay. A mixture of 60 forward primers for TCR Vbeta segments and 13 reverse primers for TCR Jbeta segments was used in the multiplex PCR. TCRdb holds this immuneACCESS table with in-frame rearrangements only. Some clones are missing; in checked studies, unresolved V genes explain under half, and the rest has no known cause. This sample lists some 170,000 clones; about three quarters were detected once. Under 3.5% of the sample lies in the top ten. Sequenced: PBMCs. These receptors were taken from a woman younger than 45 in good health and CMV-seronegative.

This clone was recorded a few times. The rearrangement joins TRBV25-1 to TRBJ1-6; maybe TRBD1 (5 bases). CDR3 size: 17 residues. Germline V gene data show CDR1 as MGHDK and CDR2 as SYGVNS. The V end was cut by 1 base, the J end by 8 bases, with 18 bases between. DNA of the CDR3: TGTGCCAGCAGTGAATGGGGCTGGGAGGAAAGTTATTCACCCCTCCACTTT. It yields the protein CASSEWGWEESYSPLHF.

The sample holds a few counts of this clone. The chain recombines TRBV27 with TRBJ2-1; 8 nucleotides match TRBD1. The CDR3 spans 19 residues. Germline CDR1 is MNHEY and CDR2 is SMNVEV (reference sequence). The V segment lost 4 bases and the J segment 6 bases; nucleotides outside the gene matches: 20. The CDR3 spells CASSSGQGSLAGSGNEQFF. CDR3 coding DNA: TGTGCCAGCAGTTCAGGACAGGGCTCGCTAGCAGGCAGTGGCAATGAGCAGTTCTTC.

J is TRBJ1-2 and V is TRBV11-2; the D gene is possibly TRBD1 (5 bases). Germline V gene sequence: CDR1 SGHAT, CDR2 FQNNGV. The CDR3 is 13 amino acids. V gave up 5 bases and J gave up 4 bases, with 11 bases separating them. The CDR3 reads CASSGGVSYGYTF. The CDR3 DNA follows: TGTGCCAGCAGCGGGGGGGTGAGCTATGGCTACACCTTC.

CDR3 sequence: CASSLYRVGEKLFF. CDR3 sequence (DNA): TGTGCCAGCAGTTTATACAGGGTGGGCGAAAAACTGTTTTTT. The V call is TRBV28, the J call TRBJ1-4; a weak D match, TRBD1 (6 bases). Germline V gives CDR1 MDHEN, CDR2 SYDVKM. The CDR3 loop spans 14 amino acids. Deletions cut 1 base from V and 8 bases from J, with 11 bases between.

This clone was counted only a few times. This chain connects TRBV7-9 to TRBJ1-1; D is unresolved. The CDR3 is made up of 12 amino acids. Germline CDR1 SEHNR, CDR2 FQNEAQ (reference sequence). Trimming cost V 5 bases and J 8 bases, with 12 bases left between them. The CDR3 DNA reads as TGTGCCAGCAGCCGGAGCGAGCTAGAAGCTTTCTTT. This translates into CASSRSELEAFF.

The rearrangement links TRBV5-1 to TRBJ2-7; D is undetermined. The CDR3 covers 14 residues. Trimming pared 1 base from V and 2 bases from J, leaving 10 bases between. CDR1 and CDR2 from the germline V gene are SGHRS and YFSETQ. In nucleotides, the CDR3 is TGCGCCAGCAGCTTGTCGGGTCGTCCCTACGAGCAGTACTTC. This sequence encodes CASSLSGRPYEQYF.

The chain recombines TRBV11-2 with TRBJ1-3; no reliable D call. The CDR3 is 14 residues long. V was cut by 2 bases and J by 3 bases, with 8 bases left in between. CDR1 is SGHAT, CDR2 FQNNGV, per germline. The CDR3 DNA follows: TGTGCCAGCAGCTTATCGGAGGGTGGAAACACCATATATTTT. Amino acid sequence: CASSLSEGGNTIYF.

The chain joins TRBV7-8 to TRBJ1-1; no firm D call. V shed 3 bases and J shed 1 base, with 6 bases lying between them. The germline gives CDR1 SGHVS, CDR2 FQNEAQ. The CDR3 has 13 residues. The CDR3: CASSLQENTEAFF. The CDR3 nucleotides are TGTGCCAGCAGCTTGCAGGAGAACACTGAAGCTTTCTTT.

The V gene is TRBV18, the J gene TRBJ2-5; no definite D call. The germline CDR1 and CDR2 sequences are KGHSH and LQKENI. The CDR3 covers 14 residues. The germline V and J ends were trimmed by 2 bases and 0 bases, with 7 bases remaining between them. CDR3 amino acids: CASSPYRDQETQYF. The CDR3 region has the DNA TGTGCCAGCTCACCATACCGAGACCAAGAGACCCAGTACTTC.

The chain couples TRBV30 to TRBJ2-3, with 12 bases identical to TRBD2. Unmatched junction bases numbered 9, after V lost 8 bases and J lost 6 bases. CDR3 length: 14 amino acids. The germline gives CDR1 GTSNPN, CDR2 SVGIG (reference sequence). CDR3 amino acids: CAASSGRGGDTQYF. CDR3 sequence (DNA): TGTGCCGCCTCTAGCGGGAGGGGAGGGGATACGCAGTATTTT.

Only a few counts were recorded for this clone. The genes are TRBV9 and TRBJ2-5, with 8 bases lining up with TRBD1. CDR1 is SGDLS and CDR2 is YYNGEE in the germline V gene. The CDR3 runs to 15 residues. Germline trimming cut 1 base from V and 5 bases from J; bases unmatched to any gene: 7. The CDR3 loop is CASSVSPGGLETQYF. Written as DNA, the CDR3 is TGTGCCAGCAGCGTAAGCCCAGGGGGCTTGGAGACCCAGTACTTC. The full variable domain, rest sourced from reference TRBV9 and TRBJ2-5, is DSGVTQTPKHLITATGQRVTLRCSPRSGDLSVYWYQQSLDQGLQFLIQYYNGEERAKGNILERFSAQQFPDLHSELNLSSLELGDSALYFCASSVSPGGLETQYFGPGTRLLVL.

This clone appeared a few times. V and J are TRBV2 and TRBJ2-3; a weak D match, TRBD1 (5 bases). Germline V gene sequence: CDR1 SNHLY, CDR2 FYNNEI. The V end lost 7 bases, the J end lost 2 bases, and 10 bases lay between the germline ends. The CDR3 has 13 amino acids. The CDR3 DNA follows: TGTGCCAGCAAAAGGGGCGCCACAGATACGCAGTATTTT. Translation: CASKRGATDTQYF.

J is TRBJ2-7 and V is TRBV29-1, with 7 bases matching TRBD2. V lost 4 bases, J lost 1 base, and 4 bases stayed unmatched. Germline V gene sequence: CDR1 SQVTM, CDR2 ANQGSEA. The CDR3 has 13 amino acids. Here the CDR3 DNA reads TGCAGCGTTGCGACTAGCAGTTCCTACGAGCAGTACTTC. This translates into CSVATSSSYEQYF.

This chain uses TRBV19 with TRBJ1-1, with D possibly matching TRBD1 (6 bases). CDR3 length equals 15 residues. Germline values: CDR1 LNHDA, CDR2 SQIVND (reference sequence). Trimming took 2 bases from V and 4 from J, leaving 14 bases between them. For the CDR3, the DNA is TGTGCCAGTAGTATAATGGGGGCTGGGAGCACTGAAGCTTTCTTT. Translated: CASSIMGAGSTEAFF.

The rearrangement joins TRBV28 to TRBJ1-2; D is unresolved. The germline CDR1 and CDR2 sequences are MDHEN and SYDVKM. The CDR3 spans 12 residues. Trimming removed 2 bases from V and 3 bases from J, with 4 bases in between. The CDR3 DNA sequence: TGTGCCAGCAGTTTACCAGACTATGGCTACACCTTC. Residues: CASSLPDYGYTF.

The J gene is TRBJ1-5, the V gene TRBV30; D is perhaps TRBD1 (6 bases). The CDR3 runs 15 residues. With 2 bases removed from V and 10 bases from J, the gap between germline ends came to 21 bases. The germline V gene has CDR1 GTSNPN and CDR2 SVGIG (reference sequence). The CDR3 nucleotides are TGTGCCTGGAGTAGTCCCAGGGGTCTTATTCTACCCCAGCATTTT. As protein: CAWSSPRGLILPQHF.

This clone was detected a few times. This sequence joins TRBV7-9 and TRBJ1-4; the D gene is possibly TRBD1 (6 bases). Per germline, CDR1 SEHNR and CDR2 FQNEAQ (reference sequence). This CDR3 comprises 17 residues. Deletions cut 4 bases from V and 8 bases from J, with 23 bases between. CDR3 in DNA: TGTGCCAGCAGCTCCCATCTCATGACAGGCGTAAGAGAAAAACTGTTTTTT. Amino acid sequence: CASSSHLMTGVREKLFF.

V is TRBV7-9 and J is TRBJ2-7; 9 bases line up with TRBD2. CDR3 size: 15 residues. Germline trimming cut 7 bases from V and 3 bases from J; bases unmatched to any gene: 10. Germline-derived CDR1 and CDR2 are SEHNR and FQNEAQ (reference sequence). The CDR3 DNA sequence: TGTGCCAGCACCACCCTGACTAGCGGCTACTACGAGCAGTACTTC. It encodes CASTTLTSGYYEQYF. Combining the CDR3 with reference TRBV7-9 and TRBJ2-7 gives the whole variable domain DTGVSQNPRHKITKRGQNVTFRCDPISEHNRLYWYRQTLGQGPEFLTYFQNEAQLEKSRLLSDRFSAERPKGSFSTLEIQRTEQGDSAMYLCASTTLTSGYYEQYFGPGTRLTVT.

This clone came up a few times. The chain recombines TRBV19 with TRBJ2-2; D is possibly TRBD2 (6 bases). The CDR3 sequence is 14 residues long. Trimming shortened V by 7 bases and J by 5 bases, and 14 bases separated the two germline ends. Germline loops: CDR1 LNHDA, CDR2 SQIVND (reference sequence). The CDR3: CASTEGGGTGELFF. The CDR3 DNA sequence: TGTGCCAGTACCGAAGGTGGAGGGACCGGGGAGCTGTTTTTT.

This sequence joins TRBV7-6 and TRBJ1-1; 7 bases line up with TRBD1. CDR3 length equals 15 residues. V lost 2 bases, J lost 4 bases, and 7 bases stayed unmatched. Germline V CDR1 and CDR2: SGHVS, FNYEAQ. In DNA form, the CDR3 reads TGTGCCAGCAGCTTAATGACAGGGCTGGGCACTGAAGCTTTCTTT. It encodes CASSLMTGLGTEAFF.

The chain links TRBV5-1 to TRBJ2-2; possible D gene TRBD1, 5 bases. The CDR3 covers 13 residues. Germline V CDR1 and CDR2: SGHRS, YFSETQ. Trimming shortened V by 4 bases and J by 1 base, and 5 bases separated the two germline ends. In DNA form, the CDR3 reads TGCGCCAGCAGCCAGGGGAACACCGGGGAGCTGTTTTTT. Its translation is CASSQGNTGELFF.

This clone was seen only once. This sequence joins TRBV6-6 and TRBJ2-5, with D perhaps matching TRBD1 (6 bases). Germline loops: CDR1 MNHNY, CDR2 SVGAGI (reference sequence). Trimming took 2 bases from V and 5 from J, leaving 18 bases between them. The CDR3 covers 16 residues. The CDR3 loop is CASSYPKPGVGETQYF. The CDR3 bases are TGTGCCAGCAGTTACCCGAAGCCAGGGGTAGGGGAGACCCAGTACTTC.

The table lists this clone with a count of one. The J gene is TRBJ2-7, the V gene TRBV4-2; TRBD1 agrees at 11 bases. Germline trimming cut 1 base from V and 4 bases from J; bases unmatched to any gene: 6. The CDR3 is 16 amino acids. Per germline, CDR1 LGHNA and CDR2 YNFKEQ. The CDR3 here is CASSQARGTGGYEQYF. DNA for the CDR3: TGTGCCAGCAGCCAAGCCCGGGGGACAGGGGGATACGAGCAGTACTTC.

V and J are TRBV4-2 and TRBJ2-2; 9 bases agree with TRBD2. Germline values: CDR1 LGHNA, CDR2 YNFKEQ. After removal of 1 base from V and 3 bases from J, the junction contained 0 bases not matched to a gene. This CDR3 spans 15 amino acids. For the CDR3, the DNA is TGTGCCAGCAGCCAAGGACTAGCGGACACCGGGGAGCTGTTTTTT. This gives the protein CASSQGLADTGELFF.

This chain links TRBV7-9 with TRBJ1-1, with a weak D call TRBD1 (5 bases). Germline lookup yields CDR1 SEHNR and CDR2 FQNEAQ (reference sequence). Trimming removed 5 bases from V and 3 bases from J, with 16 bases in between. The CDR3 covers 15 residues. For the CDR3, the DNA is TGTGCCAGCAGCCGTTATTTCGACAGTTACACTGAAGCTTTCTTT. This codes for CASSRYFDSYTEAFF.

In this sample, this clone turned up once. This chain uses TRBV28 with TRBJ2-5; D is perhaps TRBD2 (5 bases). The tail of the sequence fits TRBJ2-7 better, so the J call may be wrong. The CDR3 loop spans 13 amino acids. CDR1 and CDR2 (germline): MDHEN, SYDVKM. The CDR3 protein is CASSFARGYEQYF. The CDR3 DNA follows: TGTGCCAGCAGTTTTGCTCGCGGGTACGAGCAGTACTTC.

The chain joins TRBV5-1 to TRBJ2-3, with a tentative D call TRBD2 (5 bases). Trimming left V 4 bases short and J 8 bases short, with 14 bases between. This CDR3 comprises 13 residues. Germline loops: CDR1 SGHRS, CDR2 YFSETQ. In DNA, the CDR3 is TGCGCCAGCAGCCCCGCTAGCCCCCTTACGCAGTATTTT. Amino acids: CASSPASPLTQYF.

The chain employs TRBV7-6 and TRBJ2-1; 8 nucleotides align to TRBD2. The length of the CDR3 is 15 residues. Unmatched junction bases numbered 7, after V lost 2 bases and J lost 7 bases. The V gene's germline CDR1 is SGHVS and CDR2 FNYEAQ. CDR3 DNA sequence: TGTGCCAGCAGCTTATTTAGCGGGACCATTAATGAGCAGTTCTTC. Translation: CASSLFSGTINEQFF. The whole variable domain, filled in from reference TRBV7-6 and TRBJ2-1, reads GAGVSQSPRYKVTKRGQDVALRCDPISGHVSLYWYRQALGQGPEFLTYFNYEAQQDKSGLPNDRFSAERPEGSISTLTIQRTEQRDSAMYRCASSLFSGTINEQFFGPGTRLTVL.

The genes are TRBV5-6 and TRBJ2-1; D gene ambiguous. The CDR3 totals 14 residues. Trimming pared 1 base from V and 2 bases from J, leaving 7 bases between. Germline V gene sequence: CDR1 SGHDT, CDR2 YYEEEE. In DNA form, the CDR3 reads TGTGCCAGCAGCTTGTTTGCGCCCTACAATGAGCAGTTCTTC. This gives the protein CASSLFAPYNEQFF.

The chain carries TRBV9 and TRBJ2-1; 10 bases align to TRBD2. Trimming cost V 2 bases and J 4 bases; bases outside gene matches: 3. The CDR3 is 15 residues long. Per the germline V gene, CDR1 is SGDLS and CDR2 is YYNGEE. The chain's CDR3 is CASSVGTSEYNEQFF. For the CDR3, the DNA is TGTGCCAGCAGCGTTGGGACTAGCGAGTACAATGAGCAGTTCTTC.

The V and J genes are TRBV25-1 and TRBJ1-2, with 10 bases identical to TRBD1. Germline V CDR1 and CDR2: MGHDK, SYGVNS. There are 17 residues in the CDR3. Trimming removed 7 bases from V and 8 bases from J; junction bases left unmatched: 19. The CDR3 spells CASKLPGQGSLTSGYTF. In DNA form, the CDR3 reads TGTGCCAGCAAACTCCCGGGACAGGGGAGTTTGACGTCGGGCTACACCTTC.